Presented here are 15 T cell receptor beta chains from one specimen sequenced in a study of radiation and T cells in renal cell carcinoma. Time point denoted: blood 2 weeks post-SBRT. The sample's treatment: 15 Gy SBRT to primary tumor, nephrectomy 4 weeks later. Libraries were prepared by immunoSEQ multiplex PCR; TCRdb keeps only in-frame clonotypes and omits some of them. The sample contains about 130,000 clones, about four fifths of which appear only once. The sample in question was blood, obtained from a patient whose treatment included radiotherapy and nephrectomy. Receptors were obtained from a man aged 50-60 years with renal cell carcinoma.

The genes are TRBV5-4 and TRBJ1-5; D unresolved. Germline V gene lookup returns CDR1 SGHNT and CDR2 YYREEE (reference sequence). V lost 0 bases to trimming and J lost 2 bases, with 9 bases between them. This CDR3 is 15 amino acids long. CDR3 bases: TGTGCCAGCAGCTTGGGCGGGCAGGGCAATCAGCCCCAGCATTTT. It is translated as CASSLGGQGNQPQHF.

The chain combines TRBV11-2 with TRBJ2-5, with 13 bases lining up with TRBD2. V lost 2 bases, J lost 1 base, and 7 bases stayed unmatched. The CDR3 length is 18 residues. Germline CDR1 SGHAT, CDR2 FQNNGV. Written as DNA, the CDR3 is TGTGCCAGCAGCTTATCCTGGGGACTAGCGGGAATCCAAGAGACCCAGTACTTC. Encoded protein: CASSLSWGLAGIQETQYF.

The genes are TRBV29-1 and TRBJ2-5; TRBD1 agrees at 11 bases. Germline CDR1 SQVTM, CDR2 ANQGSEA. J gave up 2 bases and V 3 bases, and 17 bases lay outside the gene matches. This CDR3 region has 19 residues. This CDR3 reads CSVEIVGVVWDRGQETQYF. CDR3 in DNA: TGCAGCGTTGAGATCGTGGGGGTAGTCTGGGACAGGGGGCAAGAGACCCAGTACTTC.

V is TRBV10-2 and J is TRBJ2-7; 11 nucleotides line up with TRBD2. CDR3 size: 15 residues. CDR1 is WSHSY, CDR2 SAAADI, per germline. J lost 3 bases, V lost 6 bases, and 7 bases had no gene match. CDR3 in DNA: TGCGCCAGCAGCCGTCCAACTAGCGGGAGCTACGAGCAGTACTTC. As protein: CASSRPTSGSYEQYF.

The chain has TRBV10-3 and TRBJ2-3, with D hard to call. Germline CDR1 is ENHRY and CDR2 is SYGVKD. CDR3 length: 12 amino acids. Trimming shortened V by 0 bases and J by 6 bases, and 4 bases separated the two germline ends. In DNA form, the CDR3 reads TGTGCCATCAGTGAGTCTCGCGATACGCAGTATTTT. Translated, it gives CAISESRDTQYF.

The chain has TRBV6-6 and TRBJ1-1; D is perhaps TRBD1 (5 bases). In germline, CDR1 is MNHNY, CDR2 SVGAGI (reference sequence). Deletions cut 0 bases from V and 3 bases from J, with 14 bases between. CDR3 length: 16 residues. The CDR3 sequence is CASSYSSGSFDTEAFF. DNA of the CDR3: TGTGCCAGCAGTTACTCTTCAGGGTCTTTCGACACTGAAGCTTTCTTT.

This chain links TRBV6-1 with TRBJ2-1, with D perhaps matching TRBD1 or TRBD2 (6 bases each). CDR3 length: 14 residues. Trimming took 5 bases from V and 8 from J, leaving 16 bases between them. Germline CDR1 reads MNHNS; CDR2 reads SASEGT. The CDR3 here is CASSWGAERDEQFF. DNA of the CDR3: TGTGCCAGCAGTTGGGGGGCTGAGAGGGATGAGCAGTTCTTC.

The DNA for the CDR3 is TGTGCCAGCAGTACAGGGACGCAAGAAAAACTGTTTTTT. The encoded protein is CASSTGTQEKLFF. V gene TRBV7-2 combines with J gene TRBJ1-4; D might be TRBD1 (6 bases). From germline, CDR1 is SGHTA and CDR2 FQGNSA. The CDR3 length is 13 residues. The V gene lost 6 bases and the J gene lost 8 bases, with 13 bases spanning the gap.

This chain connects TRBV18 to TRBJ2-1; the match to TRBD2 covers 10 bases. The CDR3 runs to 15 residues. Germline values: CDR1 KGHSH, CDR2 LQKENI. V shed 6 bases and J 4 bases; nucleotides not matched to a gene: 6. The chain's CDR3 is CASSLTSGIYNEQFF. CDR3 coding DNA: TGTGCCAGCTCTCTAACTAGCGGGATTTACAATGAGCAGTTCTTC.

The V gene is TRBV7-2, the J gene TRBJ2-2; possible D gene TRBD1, 6 bases. This CDR3 has 15 residues. The germline V and J ends were trimmed by 2 bases and 4 bases, with 11 bases remaining between them. CDR1 is SGHTA, CDR2 FQGNSA, per germline. The CDR3: CASSLFQGSTGELFF. The DNA for the CDR3 is TGTGCCAGCAGCTTATTTCAGGGGAGCACCGGGGAGCTGTTTTTT.

The chain recombines TRBV7-2 with TRBJ2-5; D is perhaps TRBD2 (6 bases). V lost 1 base and J 5 bases, leaving 17 bases between the germline ends. This CDR3 region has 16 residues. Germline lookup yields CDR1 SGHTA and CDR2 FQGNSA. The CDR3 spells CASSLVASVSQETQYF. CDR3 in DNA: TGTGCCAGCAGCTTAGTGGCTAGCGTGTCCCAGGAGACCCAGTACTTC.

V is TRBV18 and J is TRBJ2-2, with 10 bases fitting TRBD2. The CDR3 length is 16 residues. V shed 0 bases and J 4 bases; nucleotides not matched to a gene: 2. Germline loops: CDR1 KGHSH, CDR2 LQKENI. The CDR3 loop is CASSPPSGRATGELFF. CDR3 in DNA: TGTGCCAGCTCACCACCCAGCGGGAGGGCCACCGGGGAGCTGTTTTTT. Complete variable domain (other parts from reference TRBV18 and TRBJ2-2): NAGVMQNPRHLVRRRGQEARLRCSPMKGHSHVYWYRQLPEEGLKFMVYLQKENIIDESGMPKERFSAEFPKEGPSILRIQQVVRGDSAAYFCASSPPSGRATGELFFGEGSRLTVL.

The chain has TRBV29-1 and TRBJ2-5; 7 nucleotides agree with TRBD1. With 7 bases clipped from V and 4 bases from J, the junction kept 9 bases outside the gene matches. This CDR3 has 13 residues. CDR1 is SQVTM, CDR2 ANQGSEA, per germline. The DNA for the CDR3 is TGCAGCGCCGCCTCACAGGGGAGAGAGACCCAGTACTTC. Protein product: CSAASQGRETQYF.

This clone has just one count. The chain carries TRBV6-1 and TRBJ2-7; 12 bases are a match to TRBD1. Germline V gives CDR1 MNHNS, CDR2 SASEGT. The V segment lost 4 bases and the J segment 6 bases; nucleotides outside the gene matches: 7. The CDR3 has 15 residues. The CDR3, as DNA: TGTGCCAGCAGTGGGGGACAGGGGGCGAGAGGCGAGCAGTACTTC. This gives the protein CASSGGQGARGEQYF.

The chain carries TRBV18 and TRBJ2-7, with a weak D call TRBD1 (5 bases). This CDR3 region has 14 residues. V was cut by 3 bases and J by 2 bases, with 11 bases left in between. The germline gives CDR1 KGHSH, CDR2 LQKENI. The CDR3 DNA sequence: TGTGCCAGCTCACCGTCGCAGGGTCCCTACGAGCAGTACTTC. Translation gives CASSPSQGPYEQYF. The full variable domain, rest sourced from reference TRBV18 and TRBJ2-7, is NAGVMQNPRHLVRRRGQEARLRCSPMKGHSHVYWYRQLPEEGLKFMVYLQKENIIDESGMPKERFSAEFPKEGPSILRIQQVVRGDSAAYFCASSPSQGPYEQYFGPGTRLTVT.